This TCR beta chain was profiled in a study of beta chain features in type 1 diabetes. The V gene's germline CDR1 is SGHTA and CDR2 FQGNSA. The CDR3 contains 19 residues. J was trimmed by 0 bases and V by 3 bases; bases with no gene match: 10. Sequencing targeted expressed TCRB transcripts, as all isolated RNA had been reverse transcribed. Method: immunoSEQ multiplex PCR; TCRdb's copy keeps in-frame clones and lacks some. This table has 200,000 to 250,000 clones, 68% appearing once. The J gene is TRBJ2-6, the V gene TRBV7-2; 8 bases are shared with TRBD2. Input material: naive CD4+ T cells from blood. This sequence originates from a man aged 25 to 40 in good health. The CDR3 spells CASSFPLTSGLSGANVLTF. The CDR3 DNA sequence: TGTGCCAGCAGCTTCCCCCTAACTAGCGGACTCTCTGGGGCCAACGTCCTGACTTTC.